These T cell receptor beta chains were read from a single sample in a study of T-cell reconstitution after alpha-beta-depleted transplantation in children. MiXCR was run by TCRdb on the PCR reads, yielding one entry per CDR3 protein. The data show about 200,000 distinct CDR3 sequences, under 8.5% seen once. The input for sequencing was PBMCs, taken before TCRalphabeta/CD19-depleted stem cell transplant. The receptors here all came from a boy aged 2 to 10 with acute lymphoblastic leukemia, due to receive a stem cell transplant. The CDR3 runs from the conserved cysteine through the conserved F or W. The order of the fields is J gene, D gene, V gene, clone size, CDR3 DNA, CDR3 protein. A D gene is named only where the DNA matches it firmly. Expanded clones get a size class; other rows say once, few or many, or leave the size out.

J: TRBJ2-3
D: TRBD2
V: TRBV28
size: many
DNA: TGTGCCAGCAGCCCTAGCGGGGCCACAGATACGCAGTATTTT
CDR3: CASSPSGATDTQYF

J: TRBJ2-5
D: TRBD2
V: TRBV9
size: few
DNA: TGTGCCAGCAGCCCCTCCGGGGGGGAGACCCAGTACTTC
CDR3: CASSPSGGETQYF

J: TRBJ2-7
D: .
V: TRBV11-2
size: many
DNA: TGTGCCAGCAACCACGAGTCCTACGAGCAGTACTTC
CDR3: CASNHESYEQYF

J: TRBJ2-7
D: .
V: TRBV28
size: many
DNA: TGTGCCAGCAGATTGCCGAAGGCTCCTTACGAGCAGTACTTC
CDR3: CASRLPKAPYEQYF

J: TRBJ2-5
D: TRBD1
V: TRBV20-1
size: .
DNA: TGCAGTGCTAGAGATCTACAGGGGGCTACAGAGACCCAGTACTTC
CDR3: CSARDLQGATETQYF

J: TRBJ2-1
D: .
V: TRBV29-1
size: many
DNA: TGCAGCGTTGAAAGTAGAGCTGGGTACAATGAGCAGTTCTTC
CDR3: CSVESRAGYNEQFF

J: TRBJ2-5
D: TRBD2
V: TRBV27
size: many
DNA: TGTGCCAGCAGTTTTCTAGCGGGGGAAGAGACCCAGTACTTC
CDR3: CASSFLAGEETQYF

J: TRBJ2-5
D: .
V: TRBV7-2
size: few
DNA: TGTGCCAGCTTAGGCGGGATTGGAGAGACCCAGTACTTC
CDR3: CASLGGIGETQYF

J: TRBJ1-5
D: .
V: TRBV12-3/TRBV12-4
size: many
DNA: TGTGCCAGCAGTTTACAGAATAGCAATCAGCCCCAGCATTTT
CDR3: CASSLQNSNQPQHF

J: TRBJ2-7
D: TRBD1
V: TRBV5-4
size: few
DNA: TGTGCCAGCAGCACCTCCGGGACAGGAACCTACGAGCAGTACTTC
CDR3: CASSTSGTGTYEQYF

J: TRBJ1-1
D: .
V: TRBV29-1
size: many
DNA: TGCAGCGTTGGATCTTGGCTGAACACTGAAGCTTTCTTT
CDR3: CSVGSWLNTEAFF

J: TRBJ2-1
D: TRBD2
V: TRBV20-1
size: many
DNA: TGCAGTGCCCTAACTAGCGGGAGGGCAGATGAGCAGTTCTTC
CDR3: CSALTSGRADEQFF

J: TRBJ2-4
D: TRBD1
V: TRBV19
size: many
DNA: TGTGCCAGTACCCCGGGACAGGCGAAAAACATTCAGTACTTC
CDR3: CASTPGQAKNIQYF

J: TRBJ1-1
D: .
V: TRBV10-3
size: many
DNA: TGTGCCATCACCCACTCCTTATGTTGCACTGAAGCTTTCTTT
CDR3: CAITHSLCCTEAFF

J: TRBJ2-7
D: .
V: TRBV7-8
size: many
DNA: TGTGCCAGCAGCTTAGGTGACGCCTACTACGAGCAGTACTTC
CDR3: CASSLGDAYYEQYF

J: TRBJ2-1
D: TRBD2
V: TRBV14
size: many
DNA: TGTGCCAGCAGCCGGTCCGGGACTAGCATGGGCAATGAGCAGTTCTTC
CDR3: CASSRSGTSMGNEQFF

J: TRBJ2-1
D: .
V: TRBV5-6
size: many
DNA: TGTGCCAGCAGCTTGGTTCGGGACGCCCTGAGGAGCTCCTACAATGAGCAGTTCTTC
CDR3: CASSLVRDALRSSYNEQFF